This is a list of T cell receptor beta chains from one sample in a study of patients and donors after allogeneic stem cell transplantation. MiXCR was run by TCRdb on the RT-PCR reads, yielding one entry per CDR3 protein. The sample gives hundreds of thousands of distinct CDR3 sequences, roughly 16% of which show up once; less than 8.5% is in the top ten. Sequencing was carried out using blood, either unsorted or a sorted T cell fraction (not recorded which). Every receptor here comes from a human donor who was either an allogeneic HSCT recipient or a stem cell or donor lymphocyte infusion donor (not recorded which). It is not recorded whose cells these are; they may come from a transplant donor. Both conserved end residues are part of each CDR3. A D gene is named only where the DNA matches it firmly. For some rows the clone size is stated as once, few or many, or as a class when expanded; others skip it.

v_call	j_call	clone_size	d_call	cdr3_aa	cdr3_nt
TRBV5-1	TRBJ2-2	few	.	CASSFGQNTGELFF	TGCGCCAGCAGCTTCGGACAAAACACCGGGGAGCTGTTTTTT
TRBV25-1	TRBJ2-2	.	TRBD1	CASSGDRNFYTGELFF	TGTGCCAGCAGTGGGGACAGGAATTTTTACACCGGGGAGCTGTTTTTT
TRBV5-1	TRBJ2-1	.	.	CASSVLARSYNEQFF	TGCGCCAGCAGCGTCCTAGCGCGTTCCTACAATGAGCAGTTCTTC
TRBV20-1	TRBJ1-1	few	.	CSARVDTMNTEAFF	TGCAGTGCTAGAGTGGACACAATGAACACTGAAGCTTTCTTT
TRBV5-1	TRBJ2-7	.	TRBD1	CASSFLGQGTEQYF	TGCGCCAGCAGCTTCCTGGGACAGGGGACCGAGCAGTACTTC
TRBV18	TRBJ2-5	few	TRBD2	CASSPPRTGGSETQYF	TGTGCCAGCTCACCACCGCGGACGGGGGGTAGCGAGACCCAGTACTTC
TRBV25-1	TRBJ2-7	few	.	CASISGYYEQYF	TGTGCCAGCATTAGTGGTTACTACGAGCAGTACTTC
TRBV20-1	TRBJ2-3	few	.	CSARGRLAALRSTDTQYF	TGCAGTGCTAGAGGGCGGCTAGCAGCCCTCCGAAGCACAGATACGCAGTATTTT
TRBV5-1	TRBJ2-5	.	.	CASSFSPQETQYF	TGCGCCAGCAGCTTCTCGCCTCAAGAGACCCAGTACTTC
TRBV12-3/TRBV12-4	TRBJ1-6	many	TRBD1	CASSPGQGTKPLHF	TGTGCCAGCAGTCCGGGACAGGGAACTAAACCCCTCCACTTT
TRBV5-1	TRBJ2-1	few	.	CASIADRDSYNEQFF	TGCGCCAGTATAGCGGATCGCGACTCCTACAATGAGCAGTTCTTC
TRBV6-2/TRBV6-3	TRBJ2-6	.	.	CASSYVSTVSGANVLTF	TGTGCCAGCAGTTACGTTAGTACAGTCTCTGGGGCCAACGTCCTGACTTTC
TRBV29-1	TRBJ2-6	.	TRBD1	CSVTGAAGANVLTF	TGCAGCGTTACAGGGGCGGCTGGGGCCAACGTCCTGACTTTC
TRBV5-6	TRBJ1-1	.	.	CASRRDREAFF	TGTGCCAGCAGGAGGGACCGTGAAGCTTTCTTT
TRBV2	TRBJ1-1	few	.	CASSEGEDTEAFF	TGTGCCAGCAGTGAGGGGGAGGACACTGAAGCTTTCTTT
TRBV4-1	TRBJ2-2	few	.	CASSLRAGGNTGELFF	TGCGCCAGCAGCCTCCGAGCCGGGGGCAACACCGGGGAGCTGTTTTTT
TRBV9	TRBJ2-1	.	.	CASRLTRSSYNEQFF	TGTGCCAGCAGACTTACCCGGAGCTCCTACAATGAGCAGTTCTTC
TRBV7-9	TRBJ2-3	.	TRBD2	CASSLASGPITDTQYF	TGTGCCAGCAGCTTAGCTAGCGGGCCAATCACAGATACGCAGTATTTT
TRBV6-5	TRBJ1-3	few	.	CASSYGGTGNTIYF	TGTGCCAGCAGTTACGGGGGGACGGGAAACACCATATATTTT
TRBV4-3	TRBJ1-2	few	.	CASSQDLFYRDVGERGYTF	TGCGCCAGCAGCCAAGATCTTTTTTACAGGGACGTGGGGGAACGCGGCTACACCTTC
TRBV12-3/TRBV12-4	TRBJ2-2	many	.	CASSQSAGELFF	TGTGCCAGCAGTCAGAGCGCGGGGGAGCTGTTTTTT
TRBV7-2	TRBJ2-3	once	TRBD2	CASSSRSVAGVTDTQYF	TGTGCCAGCAGCTCTAGGTCGGTAGCGGGGGTCACAGATACGCAGTATTTT
TRBV7-9	TRBJ1-3	.	.	CASSLGTQRGTIYF	TGTGCCAGCAGCTTGGGGACCCAGCGAGGCACCATATATTTT
TRBV29-1	TRBJ2-2	.	.	CSVPGIGPGELFF	TGCAGCGTTCCGGGGATAGGTCCCGGGGAGCTGTTTTTT
TRBV7-3	TRBJ1-2	few	.	CASSLRQTLGAF	TGTGCCAGCAGCTTAAGACAAACCCTCGGAGCCTTC
TRBV9	TRBJ2-1	few	.	CASSVDGPNNEQFF	TGTGCCAGCAGCGTAGATGGGCCAAACAATGAGCAGTTCTTC
TRBV29-1	TRBJ1-2	few	.	CSVRGRGDTNYGYTF	TGCAGCGTCCGAGGGAGAGGGGACACTAACTATGGCTACACCTTC
TRBV6-1	TRBJ2-1	few	TRBD2	CASRRGLAGVHSNEQFF	TGTGCCAGCAGACGAGGACTAGCGGGAGTGCATTCCAATGAGCAGTTCTTC
TRBV12-3/TRBV12-4	TRBJ2-7	.	.	CASSLKAGEQYF	TGTGCCAGCAGTTTAAAGGCGGGCGAGCAGTACTTC
TRBV30	TRBJ2-7	.	.	CAWSGMGGNEQYF	TGTGCCTGGAGTGGAATGGGGGGTAACGAGCAGTACTTC
TRBV7-6	TRBJ2-2	few	.	CASSLSLRGPTGELFF	TGTGCCAGCAGCTTATCACTCAGGGGACCCACCGGGGAGCTGTTTTTT
TRBV7-3	TRBJ2-3	few	.	CASSLLPSTDTQYF	TGTGCCAGCAGCTTATTGCCCTCCACAGATACGCAGTATTTT
TRBV27	TRBJ2-1	.	TRBD2	CASSLLAGVLDEQFF	TGTGCCAGCAGTTTACTAGCGGGAGTGCTCGATGAGCAGTTCTTC
TRBV2	TRBJ2-2	.	.	CASSDRGGSGELFF	TGTGCCAGCAGTGACAGGGGGGGTTCCGGGGAGCTGTTTTTT
TRBV10-3	TRBJ1-4	.	TRBD1	CAISPGQGVGNEKLFF	TGTGCCATCAGCCCGGGACAGGGTGTCGGTAATGAAAAACTGTTTTTT
TRBV20-1	TRBJ1-1	.	TRBD1	CSAKTGRGKNTEAFF	TGCAGTGCTAAGACAGGGAGGGGTAAGAACACTGAAGCTTTCTTT
TRBV20-1	TRBJ1-6	.	.	CSATRDDRPGAPLHF	TGCAGTGCTACCCGAGATGACAGGCCAGGGGCACCCCTCCACTTT
TRBV19	TRBJ1-1	.	.	CASSPGGLEAEAFF	TGTGCCAGTAGTCCCGGGGGACTCGAAGCTGAAGCTTTCTTT
TRBV5-1	TRBJ1-6	few	.	CASSLSPTGLGNSPLHF	TGCGCCAGCAGCTTGAGCCCGACCGGACTTGGTAATTCACCCCTCCACTTT
TRBV19	TRBJ2-7	.	.	CASSISAVREQYF	TGTGCCAGTAGTATATCGGCAGTTCGCGAGCAGTACTTC
TRBV7-9	TRBJ2-1	.	TRBD2	CASSSPSGGRRNEQFF	TGTGCCAGCAGCTCCCCGTCGGGGGGACGTCGCAATGAGCAGTTCTTC
TRBV12-5	TRBJ2-1	few	TRBD1	CASGFHLRDRGTDEQFF	TGTGCTAGTGGTTTCCATCTCCGGGACAGGGGGACGGATGAGCAGTTCTTC
TRBV3-1	TRBJ2-7	few	.	CASSPSLRYEQYF	TGTGCCAGCAGCCCTTCTTTACGCTACGAGCAGTACTTC
TRBV12-3/TRBV12-4	TRBJ2-1	few	.	CASSLQWGYGLASDNEQFF	TGTGCCAGCAGTTTACAGTGGGGTTACGGCCTAGCGAGTGACAATGAGCAGTTCTTC
TRBV4-3	TRBJ2-5	.	.	CARGVGGPQETQYF	TGCGCCAGGGGAGTCGGGGGGCCGCAAGAGACCCAGTACTTC